The rows below give T cell receptor beta chains drawn from one sample of a study of molecular identifiers for immune sequencing clone quantification. TCRdb used MiXCR to reprocess the PCR reads, holding one entry per CDR3 protein. The data hold over 60,000 distinct CDR3 sequences, with 19% observed a single time. Source material: naive CD8+ T cells from blood, with Jurkat cell RNA spiked in. The receptors shown here come from a human donor in good health. Some libraries in this study had Jurkat cell RNA spiked in. Both conserved end residues are part of each CDR3.

j_call v_call cdr3_aa
TRBJ1-2 TRBV2 CASSEYPGGVTSYGYTF
TRBJ2-1 TRBV6-6 CASSLAGLNVNEQFF
TRBJ2-5 TRBV20-1 CSAKGGGRAYQETQYF
TRBJ2-7 TRBV2 CASSEAPGTAYEQYF
TRBJ2-3 TRBV15 CATSGTPTDTQYF
TRBJ1-1 TRBV2 CASFSSTGAGPEAFF
TRBJ2-1 TRBV6-1 CASSETPGLAVGNEQFF
TRBJ2-7 TRBV6-1 CASSEYDRAYEQYF
TRBJ2-7 TRBV11-2 CASSLEGAPTFEQYF
TRBJ2-1 TRBV20-1 CSARVAGVLDEQFF
TRBJ1-5 TRBV2 CASKGSRGGGINQPQHF
TRBJ2-7 TRBV6-1 CASSGPESYEQYF
TRBJ2-3 TRBV7-3 CASSLGAGESDTQYF
TRBJ2-2 TRBV27 CASSFSGTGELFF
TRBJ2-5 TRBV29-1 CSTPGTGSETQYF
TRBJ2-1 TRBV20-1 CSARLAGQYNEQFF
TRBJ2-1 TRBV6-5 CASSPDWDSYNEQFF
TRBJ2-3 TRBV28 CAGNQGGSGDTQYF
TRBJ1-5 TRBV6-1 CASRYLEGDRNQPQHF
TRBJ2-4 TRBV7-9 CASPDPLAKNIQYF
TRBJ2-3 TRBV20-1 CSAALIAGFTDTQYF
TRBJ1-2 TRBV7-9 CASSQVSTNYGYTF
TRBJ2-1 TRBV3-1 CASSQRLAGSYSEQFF
TRBJ2-7 TRBV7-9 CASSFRSADEQYF
TRBJ2-7 TRBV5-4 CASSLDILVLGSYEQYF
TRBJ2-5 TRBV6-2/TRBV6-3 CASSATRTVYQETQYF
TRBJ2-6 TRBV7-8 CASSPGTEGPGANILTF
TRBJ2-6 TRBV29-1 CSVYSSGANVLTF
TRBJ2-3 TRBV27 CASSFLSGLAGRWGPDTQYF
TRBJ2-7 TRBV20-1 CSASLELISYEQYF
TRBJ2-2 TRBV27 CASSLIGGRRELFF
TRBJ2-1 TRBV5-1 CASSQAAFSYNEQFF
TRBJ1-1 TRBV27 CASSLGGGGGALAEAFF
TRBJ2-1 TRBV28 CASSPSTSGRGDEQFF
TRBJ2-1 TRBV29-1 CSVEGPAEVYNEQFF
TRBJ2-7 TRBV5-6 CASSLPQGLAHPYEQYF
TRBJ2-4 TRBV27 CASTTTWGTGPNIQYF
TRBJ1-5 TRBV28 CASSLSGDGPNQPQHF
TRBJ1-5 TRBV27 CASSGQGLLSNQPQHF
TRBJ2-4 TRBV14 CASSQDGQAIAKNIQYF